This T cell receptor beta chain was sequenced for a study of blood T cell repertoires in COVID-19. As for the study in general: The United States, Italy and Spain provided the acute and convalescent COVID-19 samples. The cDNA or gDNA used as material had been derived from T cells, B-cell-depleted T cells, or PBMCs.

Participants came from roughly 25 US areas, aged roughly 18 to 89 years. Source study methods: Scientists estimated how many nucleated cells there were by amplifying reference gene primers. The method was immunoSEQ multiplex PCR; TCRdb's version includes in-frame clones alone and lacks a portion of them. V and J calls and clone size are given by that table; D and trimming were obtained from the DNA. The sample includes roughly 250,000 clones, roughly 90% seen only once; the top ten take about 6.3%. The ends were cut back, 0 bases at V and 7 bases at J, with 14 bases in the middle. There are 15 residues in the CDR3. The V gene's germline CDR1 is SGHRS and CDR2 YFSETQ.

The chain links TRBV5-1 to TRBJ2-1, with D unresolved. Specimen: PBMCs or T cells enriched from blood (not recorded which). The TCR was taken from a woman between 25 and 40 years old with acute COVID-19. CDR3 DNA: TGCGCCAGCAGCTTGGGTCTAGACCCAACGAATGAGCAGTTCTTC. Translating it yields CASSLGLDPTNEQFF.